The 28 T cell receptor beta chains reported below all come from one sample, sequenced in a study of blood T cell repertoires in COVID-19. Here immunoSEQ multiplex PCR was the method, and the copy in TCRdb shows in-frame clones only, minus some. The table shows 210,000 or so clones, with approximately 87% occurring only once. The specimen was PBMCs or T cells enriched from blood (not recorded which). The receptors stem from a woman in her fifties or sixties in a cohort exposed to, infected with or recovered from COVID-19 (not recorded which).

V and J are TRBV5-1 and TRBJ2-7; 13 bases agree with TRBD2. This CDR3 comprises 18 residues. Germline V gives CDR1 SGHRS, CDR2 YFSETQ. V shed 3 bases, J shed 5 bases, and the junction held 14 bases outside the gene matches. The DNA for the CDR3 is TGCGCCAGCAGCTCCCGGACTAGCGGGGGCCCCATCTTGGACGAGCAGTACTTC. It encodes CASSSRTSGGPILDEQYF. Combining the CDR3 with reference TRBV5-1 and TRBJ2-7 gives the whole variable domain KAGVTQTPRYLIKTRGQQVTLSCSPISGHRSVSWYQQTPGQGLQFLFEYFSETQRNKGNFPGRFSGRQFSNSRSEMNVSTLELGDSALYLCASSSRTSGGPILDEQYFGPGTRLTVT.

V usage is TRBV3-1 (or the pseudogene TRBV3-2) and J usage is TRBJ1-4, with D maybe TRBD1 (6 bases). Germline assignment: CDR1 LGHDT and CDR2 YNNKEL (reference sequence). V was pared by 2 bases and J by 5 bases, with 12 bases between. The CDR3 contains 15 residues. Written as DNA, the CDR3 is TGTGCCAGCAGCCAAAGGGACACCCAAAATGAAAAACTGTTTTTT. It codes for CASSQRDTQNEKLFF.

The chain uses TRBV2 and TRBJ1-6, with a tentative D call TRBD1 (5 bases). Trimming shortened V by 3 bases and J by 5 bases, and 11 bases separated the two germline ends. CDR3 length: 15 residues. CDR1 is SNHLY and CDR2 is FYNNEI in the germline V gene. The CDR3 DNA sequence: TGTGCCAGCAGTGATAGGGGAACCCATAATTCACCCCTCCACTTT. The encoded protein is CASSDRGTHNSPLHF.

This clone appeared a few times. The chain joins TRBV5-1 to TRBJ1-2; 7 nucleotides line up with TRBD1. The CDR3 has 14 residues. The germline V gene has CDR1 SGHRS and CDR2 YFSETQ. Unmatched junction bases numbered 7, after V lost 1 base and J lost 7 bases. CDR3 nucleotides: TGCGCCAGCAGCTTGCAGGGGACAGTTCGTGGCTACACCTTC. It translates to CASSLQGTVRGYTF.

The rearrangement links TRBV11-2 to TRBJ1-2, with TRBD1 matching 7 bases. Germline V CDR1 and CDR2: SGHAT, FQNNGV. V lost 4 bases to trimming and J lost 5 bases; unmatched junction nucleotides: 4. The CDR3 has 13 amino acids. The CDR3 loop reads CASSYGTAYGYTF. Here the CDR3 DNA reads TGTGCCAGCAGCTACGGGACAGCTTATGGCTACACCTTC.

The chain joins TRBV7-2 to TRBJ1-2; TRBD1 might be the D (5 bases). V lost 3 bases and J lost 4, with 12 bases in between. The CDR3 consists of 14 residues. Germline V gives CDR1 SGHTA, CDR2 FQGNSA. This CDR3 is CASSFDLDSYGYTF. In nucleotides, the CDR3 is TGTGCCAGCAGCTTCGATCTCGACAGCTATGGCTACACCTTC.

The chain employs TRBV6-2 or TRBV6-3 and TRBJ1-2; D unresolved. The V end was cut by 2 bases, the J end by 9 bases, with 13 bases between. Germline V gene sequence: CDR1 MNHEY, CDR2 SVGEGT. The CDR3 is 13 amino acids. CDR3 sequence (DNA): TGTGCCAGCAGTTACGAGCCGGGTAGAAGCTACACCTTC. Translating gives CASSYEPGRSYTF.

The gene calls are TRBV7-2 and TRBJ2-2; D might be TRBD2 (5 bases). The CDR3 consists of 13 residues. Trimming removed 5 bases from V and 7 bases from J, with 11 bases in between. CDR1 SGHTA and CDR2 FQGNSA come from the germline V gene. CDR3 sequence (DNA): TGTGCCAGCAGCCCCCGGAGGCGCGGGGAGCTGTTTTTT. It encodes CASSPRRRGELFF.

The genes are TRBV4-1 and TRBJ2-7; D uncertain. The germline CDR1 and CDR2 sequences are MGHRA and YSYEKL. V lost 1 base to trimming and J lost 2 bases, with 12 bases between them. The CDR3 spans 15 residues. As DNA, the CDR3 is TGCGCCAGCAGCCAAGTCGGATACAGCCCCTACGAGCAGTACTTC. Translating it yields CASSQVGYSPYEQYF.

This clone has more than one count but fewer than ten. The rearrangement uses TRBV4-3 and TRBJ1-3; D may be TRBD1 (5 bases). Germline lookup yields CDR1 LGHNA and CDR2 YSLEER. CDR3 length: 16 residues. The V end lost 1 base, the J end lost 4 bases, and 14 bases lay between the germline ends. CDR3 residues: CASSQAPGDFGNTIYF. CDR3 nucleotide sequence: TGCGCCAGCAGCCAAGCCCCGGGGGACTTCGGAAACACCATATATTTT.

V usage is TRBV5-1 and J usage is TRBJ2-3; 9 bases align to TRBD2. The length of the CDR3 is 17 residues. Germline trimming cut 4 bases from V and 3 bases from J; bases unmatched to any gene: 12. Germline V gene lookup returns CDR1 SGHRS and CDR2 YFSETQ. The CDR3 loop reads CASSPAGGGGDTDTQYF. Written as DNA, the CDR3 is TGCGCCAGCAGCCCCGCGGGGGGCGGGGGGGATACAGATACGCAGTATTTT.

The chain employs TRBV13 and TRBJ1-2; D gene uncertain. V was cut by 5 bases and J by 8 bases, with 21 bases left in between. In germline, CDR1 is PRHDT, CDR2 FYEKMQ (reference sequence). The CDR3 covers 15 residues. CDR3 coding DNA: TGTGCCAGCAGCGCTAGGTCGATTCTCTCCCTGGGCTACACCTTC. This translates into CASSARSILSLGYTF.

The chain employs TRBV3-1 (or the pseudogene TRBV3-2) and TRBJ2-1, with TRBD2 matching 11 bases. The germline V gene has CDR1 LGHDT and CDR2 YNNKEL (reference sequence). The V segment lost 1 base and the J segment 5 bases; nucleotides outside the gene matches: 4. The CDR3 has 16 residues. CDR3 in amino acids: CASSQGLAGTNNEQFF. CDR3 bases: TGTGCCAGCAGCCAAGGACTAGCGGGGACTAACAATGAGCAGTTCTTC.

The chain employs TRBV10-3 and TRBJ2-7, with D maybe TRBD2 (6 bases). Trimming shortened V by 0 bases and J by 2 bases, and 11 bases separated the two germline ends. The CDR3 has 15 amino acids. Per the germline V gene, CDR1 is ENHRY and CDR2 is SYGVKD. CDR3 amino acids: CAISESVEGTYEQYF. CDR3 sequence (DNA): TGTGCCATCAGTGAGTCGGTGGAGGGAACCTACGAGCAGTACTTC.

The chain has TRBV9 and TRBJ1-6; weak D call: TRBD1 (6 bases). V lost 0 bases to trimming and J lost 10 bases, with 14 bases between them. The germline V gene has CDR1 SGDLS and CDR2 YYNGEE. There are 15 residues in the CDR3. CDR3: CASSVESGAGSPLHF. For the CDR3, the DNA is TGTGCCAGCAGCGTAGAATCAGGGGCAGGGTCACCCCTCCACTTT.

This clone was counted a single time. The chain carries TRBV18 and TRBJ1-1; D possibly corresponds to TRBD1 (5 bases). CDR1 KGHSH and CDR2 LQKENI come from the germline V gene. V lost 3 bases, J lost 1 base, and 6 bases lay in between. This CDR3 region has 13 residues. CDR3 amino acids: CASSPQGNTEAFF. As DNA, the CDR3 is TGTGCCAGCTCACCGCAGGGGAACACTGAAGCTTTCTTT.

The chain has TRBV28 and TRBJ1-4, with a weak D call TRBD1 (6 bases). V lost 1 base and J lost 4, with 10 bases in between. The length of the CDR3 is 15 residues. Per the germline V gene, CDR1 is MDHEN and CDR2 is SYDVKM. CDR3 protein: CASSLSGGRNEKLFF. CDR3 nucleotides: TGTGCCAGCAGTTTATCGGGGGGGCGTAATGAAAAACTGTTTTTT.

The rearrangement links TRBV10-3 to TRBJ1-4; D is perhaps TRBD1 (6 bases). This CDR3 comprises 15 residues. From germline, CDR1 is ENHRY and CDR2 SYGVKD. Trimming removed 8 bases at V and 7 bases at J, with 20 bases between. The CDR3 loop is CAIRRGGDSVEKLFF. In nucleotides, the CDR3 is TGTGCCATCCGGAGGGGGGGAGATTCGGTTGAAAAACTGTTTTTT.

This chain joins TRBV30 and TRBJ1-5; 8 nucleotides agree with TRBD1. V trimming: 1 base; J trimming: 6 bases; junction bases outside the gene matches: 2. Germline CDR1 GTSNPN, CDR2 SVGIG (reference sequence). The CDR3 spans 13 residues. In DNA form, the CDR3 reads TGTGCCTGGAGTGGACAGGGGAGTCAGCCCCAGCATTTT. Its translation is CAWSGQGSQPQHF.

The CDR3 region is CASRPRTDSYEQYF. CDR3 DNA sequence: TGCGCCAGCAGGCCTCGGACAGACTCCTACGAGCAGTACTTC. This sequence joins TRBV5-1 and TRBJ2-7, with D possibly being TRBD1 (6 bases). The CDR3 has 14 amino acids. CDR1 is SGHRS, CDR2 YFSETQ, per germline. Trimming left V 5 bases short and J 0 bases short, with 12 bases between.

This sequence joins TRBV10-3 and TRBJ1-5, with D unresolved. The ends were cut back, 3 bases at V and 6 bases at J, with 9 bases in the middle. This CDR3 has 13 residues. CDR1 and CDR2 (germline): ENHRY, SYGVKD. The CDR3 here is CAISERGSQPQHF. Here the CDR3 DNA reads TGTGCCATCAGTGAACGGGGTTCTCAGCCCCAGCATTTT.

The CDR3 sequence is CASSPYTDTQYF. The DNA for the CDR3 is TGTGCCAGCAGTCCTTACACAGATACGCAGTATTTT. The V and J genes are TRBV12-3 or TRBV12-4 and TRBJ2-3; D uncertain. Trimming took off 5 bases at V and 2 bases at J, with 5 bases between the two ends. This CDR3 is built from 12 residues.

The CDR3: CASSQRQGTSFGYTF. DNA for the CDR3: TGCGCCAGCAGCCAACGACAGGGAACGTCTTTTGGCTACACCTTC. This rearrangement joins TRBV4-1 to TRBJ1-2; 7 bases align to TRBD1. The CDR3 consists of 15 residues. J was trimmed by 7 bases and V by 2 bases; bases with no gene match: 10. Germline V gene sequence: CDR1 MGHRA, CDR2 YSYEKL.

J is TRBJ1-4 and V is TRBV4-3; no clear D. The CDR3 runs 15 residues. CDR1 is LGHNA and CDR2 is YSLEER in the germline V gene. V was pared by 0 bases and J by 3 bases, with 8 bases between. The DNA of the CDR3 is TGCGCCAGCAGCCAAGATCCAGGTGCTAATGAAAAACTGTTTTTT. The encoded protein is CASSQDPGANEKLFF.

The V call is TRBV5-1, the J call TRBJ2-2; 8 nucleotides align to TRBD1. Germline CDR1 reads SGHRS; CDR2 reads YFSETQ. The CDR3 contains 16 residues. V gave up 0 bases and J gave up 1 base; unmatched junction bases: 2. The CDR3 DNA is TGCGCCAGCAGCTTGGGGACAGGGCAGAACACCGGGGAGCTGTTTTTT. Translation: CASSLGTGQNTGELFF. Full variable domain (outside the CDR3, taken from reference TRBV5-1 and TRBJ2-2): KAGVTQTPRYLIKTRGQQVTLSCSPISGHRSVSWYQQTPGQGLQFLFEYFSETQRNKGNFPGRFSGRQFSNSRSEMNVSTLELGDSALYLCASSLGTGQNTGELFFGEGSRLTVL.

The chain links TRBV4-3 to TRBJ1-2; D remains ambiguous. This CDR3 contains 15 residues. Trimming took off 0 bases at V and 3 bases at J, with 11 bases between the two ends. Germline V gene data show CDR1 as LGHNA and CDR2 as YSLEER. For the CDR3, the DNA is TGCGCCAGCAGCCAAGATACCCCGCCAGACTATGGCTACACCTTC. This sequence encodes CASSQDTPPDYGYTF.

The genes are TRBV7-2 and TRBJ2-2; D not resolved. V was cut by 5 bases and J by 3 bases, with 13 bases left in between. The V gene's germline CDR1 is SGHTA and CDR2 FQGNSA. The CDR3 spans 15 residues. The CDR3 sequence is CASSQTRSDTGELFF. In DNA form, the CDR3 reads TGTGCCAGCAGCCAAACACGATCAGACACCGGGGAGCTGTTTTTT.

This chain joins TRBV9 and TRBJ1-2; tentative D call: TRBD1 (6 bases). V shed 6 bases and J shed 8 bases, with 35 bases lying between them. This CDR3 is 19 amino acids long. Germline V gene lookup returns CDR1 SGDLS and CDR2 YYNGEE. CDR3 nucleotides: TGTGCCAGCACCCCCCTTGGGGGCCCCAGCCCGCTCGTTTCGGAGGGCTACACCTTC. Amino acids: CASTPLGGPSPLVSEGYTF.